Shown below are 12 T cell receptor beta chains from a single sample sequenced in a study of CXCR3-negative and CXCR3-positive naive CD8 T cells (dated by TCRdb to the late 2010s). The investigation overall reported the following: TRB CDR3s from CXCR3-positive naive cells showed higher hydrophobicity (lower Kidera factor 4), lower energy, and higher strength and volume indices than CXCR3-negative naive cells.

The antigens for these receptors are not known. The data were produced on a NextSeq 550. The Human TCR Profiling Kit (MiLaboratory) was used to prepare UMI-labeled 5' RACE TRB cDNA libraries. TCRdb reprocessed the reads, and each CDR3 protein sequence is entered once, without DNA. The sample table on file contains 80,000 to 100,000 distinct CDR3 sequences. About 0.8% of the sample goes to the ten largest clones. Sequenced material: naive CXCR3+ CD8+ T cells from blood. The cell subset or site label, as the study defines it: CD45RO-CCR7+CD27+CD95- naive CD8+ T cells expressing CXCR3 (TNR3+). These receptors all come from a human donor in good health. Some clones in this sample may be carry-over from other donors' samples.

The chain recombines TRBV28 with TRBJ1-3; the TCRdb call, TRBD1, lacks DNA for checking. The CDR3 is made up of 14 amino acids. Germline V gene data show CDR1 as MDHEN and CDR2 as SYDVKM. This CDR3 reads CASSPWGVGNTIYF. Variable domain in full (rest from reference TRBV28 and TRBJ1-3): DVKVTQSSRYLVKRTGEKVFLECVQDMDHENMFWYRQDPGLGLRLIYFSYDVKMKEKGDIPEGYSVSREKKERFSLILESASTNQTSMYLCASSPWGVGNTIYFGEGSWLTVV.

The V gene is TRBV28, the J gene TRBJ2-7. Germline V lookup: CDR1 MDHEN, CDR2 SYDVKM. The CDR3 covers 12 residues. The CDR3 reads CASSIPTYEQYF.

The chain links TRBV21-1 to TRBJ2-6; no DNA is available, so the TRBD1 call from TCRdb remains unchecked. TRBV21-1 is a documented pseudogene. The CDR3 is 18 residues long. CDR3 amino acids: CASSKEKGGNSGANVLTF.

The genes are TRBV18 and TRBJ2-1. The CDR3 consists of 13 residues. Germline V gene data show CDR1 as KGHSH and CDR2 as LQKENI. CDR3 sequence: CASSHDTDNEQFF.

The CDR3 sequence: CSVKDGLMEETQYF. The chain uses TRBV29-1 and TRBJ2-5. CDR1 is SQVTM and CDR2 is ANQGSEA in the germline V gene. CDR3 size: 14 residues.

The gene calls are TRBV5-5 and TRBJ1-2. The CDR3 runs to 12 residues. The germline V gene has CDR1 SGHKS and CDR2 YYEKEE (reference sequence). The CDR3 is CASSPSGNGYTF.

V gene TRBV30 combines with J gene TRBJ1-1; TCRdb's D call, TRBD1, is unchecked because there is no DNA. CDR3 length: 13 amino acids. In germline, CDR1 is GTSNPN, CDR2 SVGIG (reference sequence). CDR3 sequence: CAWSGGGNTEAFF.

The chain joins TRBV7-6 to TRBJ2-1; TCRdb returns TRBD2, unconfirmable since there is no DNA. The CDR3 has 13 residues. Per the germline V gene, CDR1 is SGHVS and CDR2 is FNYEAQ. CDR3 residues: CASSLGLHNEQFF.

The chain uses TRBV30 and TRBJ2-1; TCRdb names TRBD2, which stays unverified in the absence of DNA. The CDR3 length is 14 residues. CDR1 and CDR2 (germline): GTSNPN, SVGIG (reference sequence). The CDR3 region is CAWSASGGYNEQFF.

V is TRBV11-1 and J is TRBJ2-7. The CDR3 totals 12 residues. Germline CDR1 reads SGHAT; CDR2 reads FQDESV (reference sequence). This CDR3 reads CASSWGSYEQYF.

The chain links TRBV7-9 to TRBJ1-1; TCRdb names TRBD1, which stays unverified in the absence of DNA. CDR1 is SEHNR and CDR2 is FQNEAQ in the germline V gene (reference sequence). This CDR3 contains 16 residues. The CDR3 here is CASSLGLTGRNTEAFF.

The V gene is TRBV7-9, the J gene TRBJ2-5; TCRdb's D call, TRBD1, is unchecked because there is no DNA. The CDR3 is 13 residues long. CDR1 is SEHNR, CDR2 FQNEAQ, per germline (reference sequence). CDR3: CASSPGTEETQYF.